The 23 T cell receptor beta chains listed next were all sequenced from one sample in a study of vaccination effects on CD4 cells after COVID-19. Assay: immunoSEQ multiplex PCR; the TCRdb copy retains only in-frame clones and omits some. The table shows over 20,000 clones, with approximately 69% occurring only once. Before sequencing took place, the ViraFEST assay used viral peptide pools to expand antigen-specific CD4+ T cells. The culture ran for about 11 days, and then CD4+ T cells were isolated. Testing of the vaccine recipients showed negative nucleocapsid antibodies and no prior SARS-CoV-2 infection. The antigens these receptors bind are not known. This sample comprised CD4+ T cells from PBMCs cultured with SARS-CoV-2 spike peptides, obtained before COVID-19 vaccination. These receptors all stem from a human donor who received a COVID-19 vaccine.

The chain employs TRBV4-1 and TRBJ1-2; D is ambiguous. The CDR3 covers 13 residues. Germline V gene data show CDR1 as MGHRA and CDR2 as YSYEKL. Trimming left V 0 bases short and J 4 bases short, with 6 bases between. In DNA form, the CDR3 reads TGCGCCAGCAGCCAAGAGGATTTCTATGGCTACACCTTC. This gives the protein CASSQEDFYGYTF.

V gene TRBV6-5 combines with J gene TRBJ2-7, with D perhaps matching TRBD2 (6 bases). V was shortened by 8 bases and J by 6 bases, with 23 bases between the two germline ends. The CDR3 runs to 15 residues. In germline, CDR1 is MNHEY, CDR2 SVGAGI. CDR3 in amino acids: CASAGVAGQGGEQYF. The CDR3 DNA reads as TGTGCCAGCGCAGGCGTAGCAGGCCAGGGAGGCGAGCAGTACTTC.

In its sample, this clone was seen a few times. The chain links TRBV10-1 to TRBJ1-1; 8 positions match TRBD1. CDR3 length equals 17 residues. The germline gives CDR1 WNHNN, CDR2 SYGVQD (reference sequence). With 4 bases clipped from V and 6 bases from J, the junction kept 16 bases outside the gene matches. The DNA for the CDR3 is TGCGCCAGCAGTGGTCCCGGGACAGGTCTGAGGAGACCTGAAGCTTTCTTT. Its protein is CASSGPGTGLRRPEAFF.

This chain connects TRBV7-8 to TRBJ1-2, with 9 bases that match TRBD1. The CDR3 is 15 amino acids. Germline CDR1 reads SGHVS; CDR2 reads FQNEAQ. After removal of 3 bases from V and 2 bases from J, the junction contained 4 bases not matched to a gene. CDR3 protein: CASSFNTGGNYGYTF. CDR3 nucleotides: TGTGCCAGCAGCTTCAATACAGGGGGCAACTATGGCTACACCTTC.

This clone is a singleton in its sample. The chain employs TRBV5-1 and TRBJ2-5; tentative D call: TRBD1 (11 bases). This CDR3 comprises 18 residues. V gave up 3 bases and J gave up 3 bases, with 24 bases separating them. Germline-derived CDR1 and CDR2 are SGHRS and YFSETQ. The CDR3 sequence is CASSSGTGGLALKETQYF. The CDR3 nucleotides read TGCGCCAGCAGCTCCGGGACAGGGGGACTAGCGCTTAAAGAGACCCAGTACTTC.

The V and J genes are TRBV6-5 and TRBJ2-3; 12 bases agree with TRBD2. V was pared by 5 bases and J by 4 bases, with 4 bases of the junction left unmatched. Germline CDR1 is MNHEY and CDR2 is SVGAGI. The CDR3 sequence is 15 residues long. This CDR3 is CASSPSGGVPDTQYF. The DNA of the CDR3 is TGTGCCAGCAGTCCTAGCGGGGGGGTTCCAGATACGCAGTATTTT.

The rearrangement links TRBV29-1 to TRBJ1-2, with TRBD1 identical over 7 bases. The CDR3 covers 13 residues. After removal of 3 bases from V and 3 bases from J, the junction contained 4 bases not matched to a gene. Per germline, CDR1 SQVTM and CDR2 ANQGSEA. The CDR3, as DNA: TGCAGCGTTGATCCAGGGGGAGACTATGGCTACACCTTC. It is translated as CSVDPGGDYGYTF.

This clone was seen only a few times. This chain connects TRBV27 to TRBJ1-1, with D hard to call. V lost 3 bases and J 1 base, leaving 9 bases between the germline ends. CDR1 and CDR2 (germline): MNHEY, SMNVEV (reference sequence). This CDR3 contains 14 residues. The CDR3 is CASSFSVSNTEAFF. The DNA for the CDR3 is TGTGCCAGCAGTTTTTCGGTCTCGAACACTGAAGCTTTCTTT.

J is TRBJ1-4 and V is TRBV19, with D maybe TRBD1 (5 bases). The CDR3 has 15 amino acids. V dropped 6 bases and J dropped 3 bases, with 14 bases sitting between them. Germline V lookup: CDR1 LNHDA, CDR2 SQIVND (reference sequence). The CDR3 DNA reads TGTGCCAGTAGAAAGCTCCAGGGCGCTAATGAAAAACTGTTTTTT. Its protein is CASRKLQGANEKLFF.

This rearrangement joins TRBV6-1 to TRBJ2-7; a weak D match, TRBD2 (6 bases). The V gene's germline CDR1 is MNHNS and CDR2 SASEGT. With 4 bases removed from V and 3 bases from J, the gap between germline ends came to 19 bases. The CDR3 spans 16 residues. CDR3 region: CASSAPPGRSVYEQYF. The CDR3 DNA reads TGTGCCAGCAGTGCCCCCCCGGGGAGGTCGGTCTACGAGCAGTACTTC.

In its sample, this clone was seen once. The rearrangement joins TRBV27 to TRBJ2-2; 9 bases fit TRBD1. With 6 bases clipped from V and 4 bases from J, the junction kept 6 bases outside the gene matches. The germline gives CDR1 MNHEY, CDR2 SMNVEV (reference sequence). CDR3 length equals 15 residues. The CDR3 DNA reads TGTGCCAGCAGCGCCCCGACAGGGGGCACCGGGGAGCTGTTTTTT. It translates to CASSAPTGGTGELFF.

This sequence joins TRBV6-4 and TRBJ1-5; tentative D call: TRBD1 (6 bases). Germline V gene lookup returns CDR1 MRHNA and CDR2 SNTAGT. The V end was cut by 3 bases, the J end by 3 bases, with 6 bases between. This CDR3 spans 13 amino acids. The CDR3 DNA reads as TGTGCCAGCAGTGAGGGGGCCAATCAGCCCCAGCATTTT. Protein: CASSEGANQPQHF.

The chain carries TRBV9 and TRBJ2-5, with D perhaps TRBD1 (5 bases). The CDR3 loop spans 15 amino acids. CDR1 is SGDLS, CDR2 YYNGEE, per germline. Trimming pared 0 bases from V and 4 bases from J, leaving 13 bases between. The DNA for the CDR3 is TGTGCCAGCAGCGTAGGCAGGGCCGGGTTAGAGACCCAGTACTTC. Amino acid sequence: CASSVGRAGLETQYF. The whole variable domain, remainder taken from reference TRBV9 and TRBJ2-5, is DSGVTQTPKHLITATGQRVTLRCSPRSGDLSVYWYQQSLDQGLQFLIQYYNGEERAKGNILERFSAQQFPDLHSELNLSSLELGDSALYFCASSVGRAGLETQYFGPGTRLLVL.

Here the CDR3 reads CASRGLGVHEQYF. For the CDR3, the DNA is TGTGCCAGCAGGGGCCTCGGAGTACACGAGCAGTACTTC. The chain employs TRBV6-5 and TRBJ2-7; D is unresolved. Deletions cut 6 bases from V and 5 bases from J, with 14 bases between. From germline, CDR1 is MNHEY and CDR2 SVGAGI. This CDR3 spans 13 amino acids.

J is TRBJ1-1 and V is TRBV5-1, with D tentatively TRBD1 (6 bases). V lost 1 base and J lost 2, with 9 bases in between. The CDR3 is 14 amino acids. Looked up from germline, CDR1 is SGHRS and CDR2 is YFSETQ. The chain's CDR3 is CASSLRQVNTEAFF. In DNA form, the CDR3 reads TGCGCCAGCAGCTTGAGACAGGTTAACACTGAAGCTTTCTTT.

V is TRBV4-1 and J is TRBJ2-5; 16 positions agree with TRBD2. The length of the CDR3 is 18 residues. With 5 bases clipped from V and 1 base from J, the junction kept 7 bases outside the gene matches. The germline CDR1 and CDR2 sequences are MGHRA and YSYEKL. The CDR3 coding sequence is TGCGCCAGCAGCTCGATGGGACTAGCGGGAGGGGGCCAAGAGACCCAGTACTTC. Amino acids: CASSSMGLAGGGQETQYF.

In DNA form, the CDR3 reads TGTGCCAGCAGCCAGCTGGACAGAGCCTATGGCTACACCTTC. Translation gives CASSQLDRAYGYTF. V usage is TRBV11-2 and J usage is TRBJ1-2; possibly TRBD1 for D (6 bases). V was pared by 5 bases and J by 4 bases, with 14 bases between. The germline gives CDR1 SGHAT, CDR2 FQNNGV. CDR3 length: 14 residues.

The rearrangement uses TRBV12-3 or TRBV12-4 and TRBJ2-1, with D uncertain. The V and J ends lost 3 bases and 6 bases respectively, with 9 bases between them. This CDR3 comprises 13 residues. The DNA of the CDR3 is TGTGCCAGCAGTTTTACTTCCCGCAATGAGCAGTTCTTC. Residues: CASSFTSRNEQFF.

This clone came up once. The chain uses TRBV19 and TRBJ2-7, with D perhaps matching TRBD1 (5 bases). The V and J ends lost 5 bases and 2 bases respectively, with 13 bases between them. Germline values: CDR1 LNHDA, CDR2 SQIVND (reference sequence). The CDR3 has 14 amino acids. CDR3 bases: TGTGCCAGTAGTGTGGGGCAGCGCACCTACGAGCAGTACTTC. This encodes CASSVGQRTYEQYF.

CDR3 sequence reads: CSASPSGRGEYSPLHF. CDR3 sequence (DNA): TGCAGTGCTAGTCCGTCCGGCAGGGGGGAATATTCACCCCTCCACTTT. The chain uses TRBV20-1 and TRBJ1-6, with 7 positions matching TRBD1. Losses at the gene ends were 3 bases for V and 8 bases for J; bases not matched to a gene: 13. The germline V gene encodes CDR1 DFQATT and CDR2 SNEGSKA (reference sequence). This CDR3 region has 16 residues.

This clone was observed a handful of times. The chain carries TRBV12-3 or TRBV12-4 and TRBJ2-3; 10 bases align to TRBD2. The length of the CDR3 is 12 residues. Trimming cost V 5 bases and J 9 bases; bases outside gene matches: 2. The chain's CDR3 is CASSNSGGTQYF. For the CDR3, the DNA is TGTGCCAGCAGTAATAGCGGGGGGACGCAGTATTTT.

The gene calls are TRBV5-1 and TRBJ1-3, with unresolved D. Germline loops: CDR1 SGHRS, CDR2 YFSETQ. The CDR3 totals 14 residues. V was clipped by 5 bases and J by 0 bases, with 9 bases between them. The CDR3 loop reads CASSMYTSGNTIYF. In DNA, the CDR3 is TGCGCCAGCAGTATGTATACCTCTGGAAACACCATATATTTT. The full variable domain, in which reference TRBV5-1 and TRBJ1-3 provide the parts outside the CDR3, is KAGVTQTPRYLIKTRGQQVTLSCSPISGHRSVSWYQQTPGQGLQFLFEYFSETQRNKGNFPGRFSGRQFSNSRSEMNVSTLELGDSALYLCASSMYTSGNTIYFGEGSWLTVV.

This chain joins TRBV5-1 and TRBJ2-7; D remains ambiguous. The CDR3 consists of 16 residues. Trimming removed 4 bases at V and 1 base at J, with 18 bases between. The germline V gene encodes CDR1 SGHRS and CDR2 YFSETQ. The CDR3 loop is CASSPDHSARSYEQYF. DNA for the CDR3: TGCGCCAGCAGCCCCGATCACTCCGCACGGTCCTACGAGCAGTACTTC.